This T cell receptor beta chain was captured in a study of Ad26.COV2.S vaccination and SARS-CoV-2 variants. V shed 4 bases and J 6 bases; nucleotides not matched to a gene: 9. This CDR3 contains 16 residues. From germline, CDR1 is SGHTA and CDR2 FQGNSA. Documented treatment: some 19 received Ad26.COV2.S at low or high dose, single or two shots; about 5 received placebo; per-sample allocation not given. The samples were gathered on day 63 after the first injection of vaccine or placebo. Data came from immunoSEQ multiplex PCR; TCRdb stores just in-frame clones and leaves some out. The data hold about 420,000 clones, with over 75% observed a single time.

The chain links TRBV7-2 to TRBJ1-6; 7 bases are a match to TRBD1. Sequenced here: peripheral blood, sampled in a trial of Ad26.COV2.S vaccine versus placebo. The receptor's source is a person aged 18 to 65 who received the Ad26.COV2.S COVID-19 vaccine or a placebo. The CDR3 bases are TGTGCCAGCAGCTCCACAGGGGACCCGTTTAATTCACCCCTCCACTTT. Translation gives CASSSTGDPFNSPLHF. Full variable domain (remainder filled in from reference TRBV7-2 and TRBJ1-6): GAGVSQSPSNKVTEKGKDVELRCDPISGHTALYWYRQSLGQGLEFLIYFQGNSAPDKSGLPSDRFSAERTGGSVSTLTIQRTQQEDSAVYLCASSSTGDPFNSPLHFGNGTRLTVT.